Listed below are T cell receptor beta chains from one sample, sequenced in a study of T cell repertoires in cytomegalovirus infection. One entry per CDR3 protein results from TCRdb running MiXCR on the reads. The sample contains more than 400,000 distinct CDR3 sequences, 26% of which appear only once. The specimen sequenced was PBMCs. These receptor sequences come from a human donor in good health (CMV status not recorded). Some clones in this sample may be carry-over from other donors' samples. Both conserved end residues are part of each CDR3. The D gene is left open where the match is weak. Clone size is given for some rows only: seen once, a few or many times, or a class if the clone is expanded.

TRBV2	few	TRBJ2-2	TRBD2	TGTGCCAGCGAGGGGTGGACTAGCGTAGTAAGGGAGCTGTTTTTT	CASEGWTSVVRELFF
TRBV7-7	NA	TRBJ1-4	NA	TGTGCCAGCAGCTTAGGCGGGGGCGCGTTTGAAAAACTGTTTTTT	CASSLGGGAFEKLFF
TRBV12-3/TRBV12-4	NA	TRBJ2-5	NA	TGTGCCAGCAGCTCCGGTGGGAGCCAAGAGACCCAGTACTTC	CASSSGGSQETQYF
TRBV12-3/TRBV12-4	few	TRBJ2-2	NA	TGTGCCAGCAGCACTGACCCAGGGATTTTGACCGGGGAGCTGTTTTTT	CASSTDPGILTGELFF
TRBV7-2	many	TRBJ2-1	NA	TGTGCCAGCAGCCGATCGTCCGCATCCGGATACAATGAGCAGTTCTTC	CASSRSSASGYNEQFF
TRBV7-6	few	TRBJ1-1	NA	TGTGCCAGCAGCTTAGAATTAACACGAAAAGCTTTCTTT	CASSLELTRKAFF
TRBV3-1	NA	TRBJ1-2	NA	TGTGCCAGCAGCCAAGATCTCGTGGGGGGTTCGAGTGGCTACACCTTC	CASSQDLVGGSSGYTF
TRBV24-1	NA	TRBJ2-1	TRBD2	TGTGCCACCAGTGACAATGACTATAGCGGGAGAAGTGTTACCTACAATGAGCAGTTCTTC	CATSDNDYSGRSVTYNEQFF
TRBV19	few	TRBJ2-1	TRBD2	TGTGCCAGTAGTATAGAAGCGCGGGAGGTCGGTGAGCAGTTCTTC	CASSIEAREVGEQFF
TRBV29-1	NA	TRBJ2-1	TRBD2	TGCAGCGTTGCGTGGTTATCGGGGGGAGAGCAGTTCTTC	CSVAWLSGGEQFF
TRBV20-1	NA	TRBJ2-5	TRBD2	TGCAGTGCTAGCAGAGTTTTGGCTAGCGGGGGGAAGACCCAGTACTTC	CSASRVLASGGKTQYF
TRBV6-5	NA	TRBJ1-5	NA	TGTGCCAGCAGGGAGAGGAGCAATCAGCCCCAGCATTTT	CASRERSNQPQHF
TRBV6-2/TRBV6-3	few	TRBJ2-4	NA	TGTGCCAGCAGCTCGGGACTCGATCAGTACTTC	CASSSGLDQYF
TRBV30	NA	TRBJ1-5	TRBD1	TGTGCCTGGAGGGGGGGACAGGGGGGAAATCAGCCCCAGCATTTT	CAWRGGQGGNQPQHF
TRBV10-3	few	TRBJ1-1	NA	TGTGCCATCAGTGGCCTACAGGGATCGGACACTGAAGCTTTCTTT	CAISGLQGSDTEAFF
TRBV28	NA	TRBJ1-4	TRBD1	TGTGCCAGCAGTTTCCCCGACAGGGTAAGGGGTGAAAAACTGTTTTTT	CASSFPDRVRGEKLFF
TRBV4-2	NA	TRBJ2-1	NA	TGTGCCAGCAGCCAAGATGGGCTTCTCCTTGGGGCCTACAATGAGCAGTTCTTC	CASSQDGLLLGAYNEQFF
TRBV7-2	many	TRBJ1-2	NA	TGTGCCAGCAGCGTAGTCCAGACAGCAACAGCTAACTATGGCTACACCTTC	CASSVVQTATANYGYTF
TRBV6-2/TRBV6-3	few	TRBJ1-5	NA	TGTGCCAGCAGTCAGGGGCCATTATATAGCAATCAGCCCCAGCATTTT	CASSQGPLYSNQPQHF
TRBV4-1	NA	TRBJ1-3	NA	TGCGCCAGCAGCCAAGATGGCAGTCCCTCTGGAAACACCATATATTTT	CASSQDGSPSGNTIYF
TRBV19	NA	TRBJ1-5	TRBD1	TGTGCCAGTAGACGACAGGGTGACGGTAGCAATCAGCCCCAGCATTTT	CASRRQGDGSNQPQHF
TRBV7-2	many	TRBJ1-2	NA	TGTGCCAGCAGCTTAGGACAAGGTCAACGGGGCTACACCTTC	CASSLGQGQRGYTF
TRBV10-3	NA	TRBJ2-1	NA	TGTGCCATCAGTGAAGACCAAACTTACAATGAGCAGTTCTTC	CAISEDQTYNEQFF
TRBV4-3	NA	TRBJ1-1	NA	TGCGCCAGCAGCCAAGGCAGGGCGAACACTGAAGCTTTCTTT	CASSQGRANTEAFF
TRBV7-2	many	TRBJ2-2	NA	TGTGCCAGCAGCTTAGGGCGGCTCGGGAACACCGGGGAGCTGTTTTTT	CASSLGRLGNTGELFF
TRBV20-1	NA	TRBJ1-4	NA	TGCAGTGCTAGAGGGGATGGGCGCCATGAAAAACTGTTTTTT	CSARGDGRHEKLFF
TRBV12-3/TRBV12-4	NA	TRBJ1-3	NA	TGTGCCAGCAGTTTGCCGGGCACCATATATTTT	CASSLPGTIYF
TRBV7-6	many	TRBJ1-4	TRBD1	TGTGCCAGCGGGACAGGGGGTGTAACTCCTAATGAAAAACTGTTTTTT	CASGTGGVTPNEKLFF
TRBV10-3	few	TRBJ1-2	NA	TGTGCCATCAGTGAAAATGTGGCACCCTATGGCTACACCTTC	CAISENVAPYGYTF
TRBV4-3	NA	TRBJ2-2	NA	TGCGCCAGCAGCCTATCGATCCCGGGGGCGCGGGTCACCGGGGAGCTGTTTTTT	CASSLSIPGARVTGELFF
TRBV10-3	NA	TRBJ2-7	TRBD1	TGTGCCATCAGGCCGGGGACAGGGGGGGTCTACGAGCAGTACTTC	CAIRPGTGGVYEQYF
TRBV30	NA	TRBJ1-2	TRBD1	TGTGCCTGGAGTTTAAACAGGGGAAACTATGGCTACACCTTC	CAWSLNRGNYGYTF
TRBV15	NA	TRBJ2-1	NA	TGTGCCACCAGCAGAACCTTCCGTAGCTCCTACAATGAGCAGTTCTTC	CATSRTFRSSYNEQFF
TRBV9	NA	TRBJ1-2	NA	TGTGCCAGCAGTAGGTGGACGGAAGGAAACTATGGCTACACCTTC	CASSRWTEGNYGYTF
TRBV10-3	few	TRBJ2-1	TRBD2	TGTGCCATCAGTGACCAAGGCGGGAGCTACAATGAGCAGTTCTTC	CAISDQGGSYNEQFF
TRBV11-2	many	TRBJ1-3	NA	TGTGCCAGCAGCTTAGAGCCGGGGAGGGGAAACACCATATATTTT	CASSLEPGRGNTIYF
TRBV4-2	few	TRBJ2-7	TRBD2	TGTGCCAGCAGCCAAGCGGCGGGAGGAGACTACGAGCAGTACTTC	CASSQAAGGDYEQYF
TRBV11-3	many	TRBJ2-5	NA	TGTGCCAGCAGCTATCGAGGGGAGACCCAGTACTTC	CASSYRGETQYF
TRBV20-1	NA	TRBJ2-1	TRBD2	TGCAGTGCTAGAGCACAGGGCGGGAGGAACAATGAGCAGTTCTTC	CSARAQGGRNNEQFF
TRBV7-6	many	TRBJ1-2	NA	TGTGCCAGCAGCTTAGTGTCTCGTGGATCGGAGGGCTACACCTTC	CASSLVSRGSEGYTF
TRBV5-6	few	TRBJ2-7	NA	TGTGCCAGCAGCGATACACTAGCACTCGGCTCCTACGAGCAGTACTTC	CASSDTLALGSYEQYF
TRBV6-2/TRBV6-3	NA	TRBJ2-2	NA	TGTGCCCTCTCGAGGACTATTGAGGCGGAGCTGTTTTTT	CALSRTIEAELFF
TRBV14	NA	TRBJ1-6	NA	TGTGCCAGCAGCCAAGAAGGGAATTGGTCACCCCTCCACTTT	CASSQEGNWSPLHF
TRBV20-1	NA	TRBJ2-3	TRBD2	TGCAGTGCCAGAGATCCCTTGGGCAGAGGACTAGCAGCTAGCACAGATACGCAGTATTTT	CSARDPLGRGLAASTDTQYF
TRBV5-1	few	TRBJ2-2	TRBD2	TGCGCCAGCAGCCTAAGACTAGCGGATTACACCGGGGAGCTGTTTTTT	CASSLRLADYTGELFF
TRBV7-6	many	TRBJ1-5	NA	TGTGCCAGCAGCTTAGACAGCAATAGCAATCAGCCCCAGCATTTT	CASSLDSNSNQPQHF
TRBV7-2	NA	TRBJ1-2	NA	TGTGCCAGCAGCGGACTAGGAGCGGGTTATGGCTACACCTTC	CASSGLGAGYGYTF
TRBV4-1	NA	TRBJ1-3	TRBD1	TGTGCCAGCAGCCAAGGGGGCCCCCGGGACACCATATATTTT	CASSQGGPRDTIYF
TRBV6-5	NA	TRBJ1-2	NA	TGTGCCAGCAGTGAAACCGGGTCCCTACTTGGCTACACCTTC	CASSETGSLLGYTF